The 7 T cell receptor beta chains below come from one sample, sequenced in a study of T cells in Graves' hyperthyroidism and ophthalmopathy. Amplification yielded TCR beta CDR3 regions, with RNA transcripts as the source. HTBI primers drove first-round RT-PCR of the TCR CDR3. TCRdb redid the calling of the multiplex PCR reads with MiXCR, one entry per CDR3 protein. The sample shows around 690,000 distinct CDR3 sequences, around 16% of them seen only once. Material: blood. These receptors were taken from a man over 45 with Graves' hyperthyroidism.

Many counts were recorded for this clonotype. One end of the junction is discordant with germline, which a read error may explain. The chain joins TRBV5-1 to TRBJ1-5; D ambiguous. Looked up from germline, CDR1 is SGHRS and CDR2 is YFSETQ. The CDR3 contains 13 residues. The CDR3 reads CASSLERDQPQHF. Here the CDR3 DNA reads TGTGCCAGCAGCTTAGAAAGAGATCAGCCCCAGCATTTT.

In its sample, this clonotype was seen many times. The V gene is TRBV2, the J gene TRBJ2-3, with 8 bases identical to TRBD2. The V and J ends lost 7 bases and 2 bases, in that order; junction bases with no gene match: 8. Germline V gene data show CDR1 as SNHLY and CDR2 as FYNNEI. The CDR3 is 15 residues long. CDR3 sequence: CASNPGLVPTDTQYF. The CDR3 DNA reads TGTGCCAGCAATCCGGGACTAGTCCCCACAGATACGCAGTATTTT.

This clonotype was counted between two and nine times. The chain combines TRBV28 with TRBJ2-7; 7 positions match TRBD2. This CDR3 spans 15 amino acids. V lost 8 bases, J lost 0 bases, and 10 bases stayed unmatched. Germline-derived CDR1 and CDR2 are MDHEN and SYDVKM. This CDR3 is CASSGSSGYSYEQYF. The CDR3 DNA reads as TGTGCCAGCTCAGGGTCTAGCGGTTACTCCTACGAGCAGTACTTC.

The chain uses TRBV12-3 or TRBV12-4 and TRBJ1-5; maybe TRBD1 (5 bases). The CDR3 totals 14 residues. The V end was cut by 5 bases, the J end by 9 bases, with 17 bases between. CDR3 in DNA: TGTGCCAGCAGTCGGACGGACCTCGGGGCGCCCCAGCATTTT. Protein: CASSRTDLGAPQHF.

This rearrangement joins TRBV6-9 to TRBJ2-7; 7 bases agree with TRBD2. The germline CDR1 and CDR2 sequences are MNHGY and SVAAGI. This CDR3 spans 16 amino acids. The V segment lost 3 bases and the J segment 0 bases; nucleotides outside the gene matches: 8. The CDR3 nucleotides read TGTGCCAGCAGTTACGGGGCTAGCGGATTCTCCTACGAGCAGTACTTC. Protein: CASSYGASGFSYEQYF.

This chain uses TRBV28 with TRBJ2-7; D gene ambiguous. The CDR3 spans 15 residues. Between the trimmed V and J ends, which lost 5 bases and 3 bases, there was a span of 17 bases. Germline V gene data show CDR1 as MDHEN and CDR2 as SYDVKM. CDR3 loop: CASSNSAELLYEQYF. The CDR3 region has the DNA TGTGCCAGCAGTAATTCGGCAGAACTCCTCTACGAGCAGTACTTC.

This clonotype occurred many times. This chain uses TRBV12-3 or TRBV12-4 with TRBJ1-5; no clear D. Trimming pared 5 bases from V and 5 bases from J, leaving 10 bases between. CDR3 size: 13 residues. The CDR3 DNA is TGTGCCAGCAGTGCCTCCGTTCATCAGCCCCAGCATTTT. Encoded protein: CASSASVHQPQHF.